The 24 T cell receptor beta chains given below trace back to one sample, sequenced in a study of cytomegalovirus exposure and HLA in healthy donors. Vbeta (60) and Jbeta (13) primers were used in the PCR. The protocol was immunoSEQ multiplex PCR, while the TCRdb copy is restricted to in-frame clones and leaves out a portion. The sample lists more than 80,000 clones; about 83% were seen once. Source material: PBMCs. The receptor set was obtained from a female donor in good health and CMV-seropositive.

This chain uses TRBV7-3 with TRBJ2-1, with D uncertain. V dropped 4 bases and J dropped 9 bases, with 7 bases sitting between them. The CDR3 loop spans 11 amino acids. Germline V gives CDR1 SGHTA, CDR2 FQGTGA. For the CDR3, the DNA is TGTGCCAGCAGCTCCCAGATTGAGCAGTTCTTC. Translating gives CASSSQIEQFF.

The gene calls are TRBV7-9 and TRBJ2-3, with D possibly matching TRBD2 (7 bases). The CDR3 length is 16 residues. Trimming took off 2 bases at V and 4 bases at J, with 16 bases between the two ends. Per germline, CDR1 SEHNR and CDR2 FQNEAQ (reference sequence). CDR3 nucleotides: TGTGCCAGCAGCTTACAAAGGGGGGGTTTCGCAGATACGCAGTATTTT. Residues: CASSLQRGGFADTQYF.

The CDR3 here is CASSYTGSSYNEQFF. The CDR3 coding sequence is TGTGCCAGCAGTTACACGGGTAGCTCCTACAATGAGCAGTTCTTC. The chain has TRBV6-5 and TRBJ2-1; the D is unclear. Germline lookup yields CDR1 MNHEY and CDR2 SVGAGI. V was cut by 2 bases and J by 0 bases, with 8 bases left in between. The CDR3 spans 15 residues.

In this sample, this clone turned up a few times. CDR3 in DNA: TGTGCCAGCAGCTATCGGACAGCTAACAATGAGCAGTTCTTC. Its translation: CASSYRTANNEQFF. The V and J genes are TRBV5-4 and TRBJ2-1, with a possible D match to TRBD1 (6 bases). This CDR3 is built from 14 residues. Germline values: CDR1 SGHNT, CDR2 YYREEE (reference sequence). V lost 3 bases to trimming and J lost 5 bases, with 12 bases between them. Looking up the rest from reference TRBV5-4 and TRBJ2-1 gives the full variable domain: ETGVTQSPTHLIKTRGQQVTLRCSSQSGHNTVSWYQQALGQGPQFIFQYYREEENGRGNFPPRFSGLQFPNYSSELNVNALELDDSALYLCASSYRTANNEQFFGPGTRLTVL.

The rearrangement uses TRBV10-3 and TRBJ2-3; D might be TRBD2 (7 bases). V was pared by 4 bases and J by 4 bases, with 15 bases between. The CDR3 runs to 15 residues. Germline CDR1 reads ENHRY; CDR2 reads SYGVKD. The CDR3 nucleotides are TGTGCCATCAGTGCTCGAGGGGGGGGTCCAGATACGCAGTATTTT. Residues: CAISARGGGPDTQYF.

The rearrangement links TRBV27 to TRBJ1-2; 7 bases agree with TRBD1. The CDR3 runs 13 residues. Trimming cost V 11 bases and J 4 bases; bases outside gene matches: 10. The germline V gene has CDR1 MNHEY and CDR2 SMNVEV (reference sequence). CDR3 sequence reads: CAASRGTAYGYTF. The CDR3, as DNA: TGTGCCGCTTCCAGGGGGACAGCCTATGGCTACACCTTC.

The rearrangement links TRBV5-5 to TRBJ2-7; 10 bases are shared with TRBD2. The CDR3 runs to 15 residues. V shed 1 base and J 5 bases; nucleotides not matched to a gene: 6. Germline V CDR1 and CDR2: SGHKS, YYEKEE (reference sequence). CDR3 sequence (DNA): TGTGCCAGCAGCTTGCGTCTAGCGGGAGTAGACGAGCAGTACTTC. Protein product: CASSLRLAGVDEQYF.

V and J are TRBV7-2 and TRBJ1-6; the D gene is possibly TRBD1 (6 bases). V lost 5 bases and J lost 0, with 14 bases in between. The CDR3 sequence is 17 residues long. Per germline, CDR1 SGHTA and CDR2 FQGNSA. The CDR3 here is CASSAGTPSSYNSPLHF. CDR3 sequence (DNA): TGTGCCAGCAGCGCCGGGACACCGAGCTCCTATAATTCACCCCTCCACTTT.

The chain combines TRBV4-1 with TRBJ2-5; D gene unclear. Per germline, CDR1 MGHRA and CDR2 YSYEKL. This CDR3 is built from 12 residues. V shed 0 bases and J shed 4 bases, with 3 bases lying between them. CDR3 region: CASSQDLETQYF. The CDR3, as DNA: TGCGCCAGCAGCCAAGACTTAGAGACCCAGTACTTC.

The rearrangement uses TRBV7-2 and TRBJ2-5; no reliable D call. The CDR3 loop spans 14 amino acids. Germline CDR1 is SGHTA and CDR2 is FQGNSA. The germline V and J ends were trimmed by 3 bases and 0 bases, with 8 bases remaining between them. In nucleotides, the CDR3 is TGTGCCAGCAGCTTCTTCCAGGACCAAGAGACCCAGTACTTC. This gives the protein CASSFFQDQETQYF. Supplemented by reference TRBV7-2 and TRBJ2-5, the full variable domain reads GAGVSQSPSNKVTEKGKDVELRCDPISGHTALYWYRQSLGQGLEFLIYFQGNSAPDKSGLPSDRFSAERTGGSVSTLTIQRTQQEDSAVYLCASSFFQDQETQYFGPGTRLLVL.

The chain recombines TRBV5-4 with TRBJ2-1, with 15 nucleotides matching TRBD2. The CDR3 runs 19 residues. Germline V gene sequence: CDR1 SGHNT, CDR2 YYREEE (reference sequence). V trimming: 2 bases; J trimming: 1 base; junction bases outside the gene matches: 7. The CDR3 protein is CASSFPGLAGGPSYNEQFF. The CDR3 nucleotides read TGTGCCAGCAGCTTCCCAGGACTAGCGGGGGGGCCTTCCTACAATGAGCAGTTCTTC.

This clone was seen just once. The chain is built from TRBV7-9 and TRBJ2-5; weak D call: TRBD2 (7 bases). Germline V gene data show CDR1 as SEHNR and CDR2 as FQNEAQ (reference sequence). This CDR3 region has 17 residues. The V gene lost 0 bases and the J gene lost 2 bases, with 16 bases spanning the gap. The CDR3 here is CASSLAAHGGQQETQYF. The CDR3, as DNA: TGTGCCAGCAGCTTAGCAGCTCACGGGGGGCAACAAGAGACCCAGTACTTC.

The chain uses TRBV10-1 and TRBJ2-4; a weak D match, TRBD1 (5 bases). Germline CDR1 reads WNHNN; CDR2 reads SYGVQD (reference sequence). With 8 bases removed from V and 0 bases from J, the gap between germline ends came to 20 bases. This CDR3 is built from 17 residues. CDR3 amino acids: CASQGRTGGEAKNIQYF. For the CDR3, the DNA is TGCGCCAGCCAGGGTCGAACGGGTGGGGAAGCCAAAAACATTCAGTACTTC.

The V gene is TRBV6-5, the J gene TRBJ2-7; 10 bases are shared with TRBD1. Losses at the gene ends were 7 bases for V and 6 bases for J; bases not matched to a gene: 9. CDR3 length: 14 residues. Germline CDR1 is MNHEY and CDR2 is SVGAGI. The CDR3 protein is CASNKPGQGSEQYF. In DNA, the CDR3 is TGTGCCAGCAACAAACCGGGACAGGGGTCCGAGCAGTACTTC.

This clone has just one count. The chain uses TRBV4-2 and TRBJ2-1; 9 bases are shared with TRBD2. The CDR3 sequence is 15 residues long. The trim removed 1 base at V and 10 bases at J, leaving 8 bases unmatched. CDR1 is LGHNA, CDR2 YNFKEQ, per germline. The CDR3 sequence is CASSQVAGGGSEQFF. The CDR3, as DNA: TGTGCCAGCAGCCAAGTGGCGGGGGGGGGATCGGAGCAGTTCTTC.

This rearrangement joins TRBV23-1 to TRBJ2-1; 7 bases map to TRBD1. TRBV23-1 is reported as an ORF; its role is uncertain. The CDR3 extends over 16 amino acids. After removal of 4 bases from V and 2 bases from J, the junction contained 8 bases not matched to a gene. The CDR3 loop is CASSLTGTVTYNEQFF. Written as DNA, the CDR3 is TGCGCCAGCAGTCTTACCGGGACAGTAACCTACAATGAGCAGTTCTTC.

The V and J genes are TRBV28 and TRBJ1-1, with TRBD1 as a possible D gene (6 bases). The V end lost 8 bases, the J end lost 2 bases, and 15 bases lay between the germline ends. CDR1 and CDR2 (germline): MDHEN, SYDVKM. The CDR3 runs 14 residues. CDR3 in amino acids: CASGWTVLNTEAFF. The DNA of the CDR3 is TGTGCCAGCGGATGGACAGTTTTAAACACTGAAGCTTTCTTT.

The CDR3, as DNA: TGTGCCAGCAGTTTGACGGGACAAAATGAAAAACTGTTTTTT. Translation gives CASSLTGQNEKLFF. V and J are TRBV28 and TRBJ1-4; perhaps TRBD1 as D (6 bases). Trimming left V 3 bases short and J 5 bases short, with 10 bases between. The CDR3 loop spans 14 amino acids. Germline CDR1 MDHEN, CDR2 SYDVKM.

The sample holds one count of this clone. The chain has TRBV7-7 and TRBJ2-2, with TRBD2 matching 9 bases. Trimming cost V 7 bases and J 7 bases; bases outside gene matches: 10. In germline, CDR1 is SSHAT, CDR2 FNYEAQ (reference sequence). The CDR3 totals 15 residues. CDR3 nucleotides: TGTGCCAGCACCCCGCGGGGGGGTGTCGGCGGGGAGCTGTTTTTT. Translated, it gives CASTPRGGVGGELFF. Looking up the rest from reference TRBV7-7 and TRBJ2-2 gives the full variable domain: GAGVSQSPRYKVTKRGQDVTLRCDPISSHATLYWYQQALGQGPEFLTYFNYEAQPDKSGLPSDRFSAERPEGSISTLTIQRTEQRDSAMYRCASTPRGGVGGELFFGEGSRLTVL.

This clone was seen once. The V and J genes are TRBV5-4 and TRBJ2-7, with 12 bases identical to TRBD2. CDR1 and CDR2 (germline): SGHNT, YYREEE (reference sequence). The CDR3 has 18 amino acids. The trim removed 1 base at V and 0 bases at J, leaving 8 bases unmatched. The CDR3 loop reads CASSLSSGLAGRSYEQYF. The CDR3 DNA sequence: TGTGCCAGCAGCTTGAGCTCTGGACTAGCGGGGCGCTCCTACGAGCAGTACTTC.

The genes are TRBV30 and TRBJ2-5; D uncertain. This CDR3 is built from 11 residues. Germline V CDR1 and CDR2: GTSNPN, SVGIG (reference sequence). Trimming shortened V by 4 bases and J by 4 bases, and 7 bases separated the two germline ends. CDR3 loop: CAWTGRETQYF. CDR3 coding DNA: TGTGCCTGGACTGGTAGAGAGACCCAGTACTTC.

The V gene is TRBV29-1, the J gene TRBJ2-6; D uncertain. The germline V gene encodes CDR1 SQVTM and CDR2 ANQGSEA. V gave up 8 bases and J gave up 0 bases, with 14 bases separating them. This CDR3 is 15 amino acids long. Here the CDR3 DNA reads TGCAGCTTCTCGCTGATGCGCTCTGGGGCCAACGTCCTGACTTTC. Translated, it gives CSFSLMRSGANVLTF.

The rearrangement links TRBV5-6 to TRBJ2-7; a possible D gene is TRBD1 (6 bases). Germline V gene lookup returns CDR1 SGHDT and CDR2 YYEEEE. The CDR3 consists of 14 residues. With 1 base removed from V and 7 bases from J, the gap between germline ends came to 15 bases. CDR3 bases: TGTGCCAGCAGCTTGCGCCACAGGGTAGGGGAGCAGTACTTC. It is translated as CASSLRHRVGEQYF.

The CDR3 DNA reads as TGTGCCAGCAGCTCTCAGGGGGCCATCTCCTACAATGAGCAGTTCTTC. Amino acids: CASSSQGAISYNEQFF. The chain employs TRBV7-8 and TRBJ2-1; 8 bases agree with TRBD1. The V gene end was trimmed by 4 bases and the J gene end by 0 bases; junction bases not matched to a gene: 5. Germline V gene data show CDR1 as SGHVS and CDR2 as FQNEAQ. The CDR3 totals 16 residues.